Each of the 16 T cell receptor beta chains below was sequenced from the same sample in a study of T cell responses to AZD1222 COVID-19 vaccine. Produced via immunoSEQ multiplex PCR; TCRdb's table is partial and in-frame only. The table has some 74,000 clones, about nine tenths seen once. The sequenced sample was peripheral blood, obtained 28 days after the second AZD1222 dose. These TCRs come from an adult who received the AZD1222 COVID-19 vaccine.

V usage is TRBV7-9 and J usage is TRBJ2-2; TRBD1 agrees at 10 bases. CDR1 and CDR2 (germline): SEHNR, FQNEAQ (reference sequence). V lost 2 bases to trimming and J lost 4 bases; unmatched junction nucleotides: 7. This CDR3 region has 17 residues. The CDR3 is CASSLLFRTGGTGELFF. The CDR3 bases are TGTGCCAGCAGCTTACTGTTCCGGACAGGGGGCACCGGGGAGCTGTTTTTT.

DNA of the CDR3: TGTGCCAGCAGTTCCCCGAGGGGGGGAGACTATGGCTACACCTTC. Translated, it gives CASSSPRGGDYGYTF. This chain joins TRBV28 and TRBJ1-2, with D maybe TRBD1 (6 bases). Germline V gives CDR1 MDHEN, CDR2 SYDVKM. The CDR3 totals 15 residues. Trimming pared 4 bases from V and 3 bases from J, leaving 15 bases between.

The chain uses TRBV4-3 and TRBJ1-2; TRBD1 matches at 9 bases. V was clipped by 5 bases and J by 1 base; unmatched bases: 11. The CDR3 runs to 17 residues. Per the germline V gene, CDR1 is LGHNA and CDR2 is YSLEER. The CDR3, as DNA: TGCGCCAGCAGCTCACGTGACAGGGGGATTCTTAACTATGGCTACACCTTC. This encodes CASSSRDRGILNYGYTF.

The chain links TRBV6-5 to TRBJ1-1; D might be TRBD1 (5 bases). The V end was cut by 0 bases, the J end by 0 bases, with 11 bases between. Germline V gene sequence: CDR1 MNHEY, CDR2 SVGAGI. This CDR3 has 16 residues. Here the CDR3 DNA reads TGTGCCAGCAGTTACTCCTGGACACCCATGAACACTGAAGCTTTCTTT. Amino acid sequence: CASSYSWTPMNTEAFF.

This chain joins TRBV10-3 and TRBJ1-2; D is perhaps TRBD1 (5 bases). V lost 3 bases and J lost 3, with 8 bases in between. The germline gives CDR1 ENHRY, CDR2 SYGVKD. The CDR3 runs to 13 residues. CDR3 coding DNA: TGTGCCATCAGTGAACGGGGGGACTATGGCTACACCTTC. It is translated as CAISERGDYGYTF.

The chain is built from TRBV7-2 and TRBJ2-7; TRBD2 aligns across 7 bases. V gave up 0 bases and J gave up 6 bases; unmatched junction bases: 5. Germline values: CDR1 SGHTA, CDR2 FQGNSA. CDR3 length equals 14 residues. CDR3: CASSLARGVVEQYF. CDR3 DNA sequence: TGTGCCAGCAGCTTAGCACGGGGGGTGGTCGAGCAGTACTTC. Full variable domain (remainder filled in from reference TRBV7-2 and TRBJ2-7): GAGVSQSPSNKVTEKGKDVELRCDPISGHTALYWYRQSLGQGLEFLIYFQGNSAPDKSGLPSDRFSAERTGGSVSTLTIQRTQQEDSAVYLCASSLARGVVEQYFGPGTRLTVT.

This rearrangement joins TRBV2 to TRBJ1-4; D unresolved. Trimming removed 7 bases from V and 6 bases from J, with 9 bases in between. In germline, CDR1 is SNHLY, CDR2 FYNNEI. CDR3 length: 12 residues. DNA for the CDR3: TGTGCCAGCACCCCGAGGGATGAAAAACTGTTTTTT. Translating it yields CASTPRDEKLFF.

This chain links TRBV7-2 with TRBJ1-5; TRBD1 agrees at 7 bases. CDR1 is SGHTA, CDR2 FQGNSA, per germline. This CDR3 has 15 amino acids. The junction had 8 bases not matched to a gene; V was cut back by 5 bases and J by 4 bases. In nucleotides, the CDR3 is TGTGCCAGCAGCCCAGGGGGGACAACTAATCAGCCCCAGCATTTT. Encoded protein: CASSPGGTTNQPQHF.

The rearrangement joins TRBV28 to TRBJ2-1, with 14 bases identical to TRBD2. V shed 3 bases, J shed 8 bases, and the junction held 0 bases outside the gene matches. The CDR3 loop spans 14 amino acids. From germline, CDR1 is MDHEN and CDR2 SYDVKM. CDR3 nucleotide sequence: TGTGCCAGCAGTTTGACTAGCGGGGGGGATGAGCAGTTCTTC. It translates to CASSLTSGGDEQFF.

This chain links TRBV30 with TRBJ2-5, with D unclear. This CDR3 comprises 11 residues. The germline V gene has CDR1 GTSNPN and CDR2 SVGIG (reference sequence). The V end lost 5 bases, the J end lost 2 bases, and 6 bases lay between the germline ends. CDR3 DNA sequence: TGTGCCTGGCAGGTACAAGAGACCCAGTACTTC. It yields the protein CAWQVQETQYF.

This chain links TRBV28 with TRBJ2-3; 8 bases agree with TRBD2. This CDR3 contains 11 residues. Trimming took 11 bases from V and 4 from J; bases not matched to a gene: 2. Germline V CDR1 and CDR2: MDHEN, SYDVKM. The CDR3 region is CAARGADTQYF. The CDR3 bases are TGTGCCGCGCGGGGGGCAGATACGCAGTATTTT.

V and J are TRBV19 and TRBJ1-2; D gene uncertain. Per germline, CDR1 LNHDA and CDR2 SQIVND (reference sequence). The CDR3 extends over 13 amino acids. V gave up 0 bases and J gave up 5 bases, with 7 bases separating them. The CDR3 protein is CASSIDRRYGYTF. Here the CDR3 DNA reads TGTGCCAGTAGTATAGACAGGAGATATGGCTACACCTTC.

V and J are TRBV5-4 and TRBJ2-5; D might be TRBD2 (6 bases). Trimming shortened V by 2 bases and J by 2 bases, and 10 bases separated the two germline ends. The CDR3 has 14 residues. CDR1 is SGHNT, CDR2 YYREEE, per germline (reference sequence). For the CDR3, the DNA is TGTGCCAGCAGCTTACGGAGGGGACAAGAGACCCAGTACTTC. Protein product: CASSLRRGQETQYF.

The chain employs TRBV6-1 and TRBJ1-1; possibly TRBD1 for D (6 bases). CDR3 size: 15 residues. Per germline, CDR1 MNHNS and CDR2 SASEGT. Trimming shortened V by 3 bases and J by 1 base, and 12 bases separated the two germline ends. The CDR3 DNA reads TGTGCCAGCAGTGATGGGTGGACAGCGAACACTGAAGCTTTCTTT. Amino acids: CASSDGWTANTEAFF.

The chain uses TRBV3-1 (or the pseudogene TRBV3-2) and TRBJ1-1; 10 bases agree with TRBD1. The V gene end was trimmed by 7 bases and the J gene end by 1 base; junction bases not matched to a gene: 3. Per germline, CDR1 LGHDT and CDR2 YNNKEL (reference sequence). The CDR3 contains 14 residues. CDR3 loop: CASNRQGANTEAFF. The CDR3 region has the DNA TGTGCCAGCAATCGACAGGGGGCGAACACTGAAGCTTTCTTT.

CDR3 loop: CASSIGQFYGYTF. Written as DNA, the CDR3 is TGTGCCAGTAGTATTGGTCAGTTCTATGGCTACACCTTC. V gene TRBV19 combines with J gene TRBJ1-2; D is unclear. Trimming removed 3 bases from V and 4 bases from J, with 9 bases in between. This CDR3 has 13 residues. Germline CDR1 is LNHDA and CDR2 is SQIVND (reference sequence).